The 4 T cell receptor beta chains listed next were all sequenced from one sample in a study of patients and donors after allogeneic stem cell transplantation. TCRdb used MiXCR to reprocess the RT-PCR reads, holding one entry per CDR3 protein. The table includes over 350,000 distinct CDR3 sequences, around 16% detected once. The sequencing input was blood, either unsorted or a sorted T cell fraction (not recorded which). Source of these receptors: a human donor who was either an allogeneic HSCT recipient or a stem cell or donor lymphocyte infusion donor (not recorded which). It is not recorded whose cells these are; they may come from a transplant donor.

The chain has TRBV20-1 and TRBJ2-7; D possibly matches TRBD1 or TRBD2 (5 bases each). In germline, CDR1 is DFQATT, CDR2 SNEGSKA (reference sequence). The CDR3 has 14 residues. V shed 3 bases and J shed 3 bases, with 15 bases lying between them. The CDR3 region has the DNA TGCAGTGCTAGCGTTCGGGGCGGAAACTACGAGCAGTACTTC. Amino acid sequence: CSASVRGGNYEQYF.

This clonotype was recorded at least ten times. The chain joins TRBV12-3 or TRBV12-4 to TRBJ2-7; D uncertain. Trimming pared 3 bases from V and 6 bases from J, leaving 18 bases between. The CDR3 is made up of 15 amino acids. The CDR3 DNA follows: TGTGCCAGCAGTTTCTATTTACCCTCTTCCGCCGAGCAGTACTTC. Its translation: CASSFYLPSSAEQYF.

The gene calls are TRBV6-1 and TRBJ2-2; possibly TRBD2 for D (6 bases). CDR1 and CDR2 from the germline V gene are MNHNS and SASEGT. CDR3 length: 15 residues. Trimming took off 6 bases at V and 5 bases at J, with 16 bases between the two ends. As DNA, the CDR3 is TGTGCCAGCAGCCGGGGGACTCCTCGAACCGGGGAGCTGTTTTTT. It yields the protein CASSRGTPRTGELFF.

The chain is built from TRBV30 and TRBJ1-2; possibly TRBD1 for D (6 bases). CDR3 size: 13 residues. Germline assignment: CDR1 GTSNPN and CDR2 SVGIG (reference sequence). The V gene lost 5 bases and the J gene lost 4 bases, with 14 bases spanning the gap. The CDR3 loop is CAWGGDKAYGYTF. CDR3 in DNA: TGTGCCTGGGGAGGGGACAAGGCCTATGGCTACACCTTC.